This note documents a single T cell receptor (beta chain) sequence. The sample originates from a study of blood T cell repertoires in COVID-19. Study-wide background: T cells, B-cell-depleted T cells, or PBMCs supplied cDNA or gDNA.

Trimming took off 3 bases at V and 0 bases at J, with 19 bases between the two ends. This CDR3 region has 18 residues. The germline gives CDR1 SGHAT, CDR2 FQNNGV. Original handling: Reference gene primer amplification in the assay estimated nucleated cell counts. The method was immunoSEQ multiplex PCR; TCRdb's version includes in-frame clones alone and lacks a portion of them. From that table come the V and J calls and clone size; the DNA was used to work out D and trimming. The sample consists of roughly 130,000 clones, about 86% of them appearing once. The chain uses TRBV11-2 and TRBJ2-3; the D gene is possibly TRBD2 (5 bases). The sample comprised peripheral blood. The receptor comes from a woman aged 45-59 years with acute or convalescent COVID-19. CDR3 sequence (DNA): TGTGCCAGCAGCTTTGTTAACGGGTTTTTAGCGAGCACAGATACGCAGTATTTT. Encoded protein: CASSFVNGFLASTDTQYF.